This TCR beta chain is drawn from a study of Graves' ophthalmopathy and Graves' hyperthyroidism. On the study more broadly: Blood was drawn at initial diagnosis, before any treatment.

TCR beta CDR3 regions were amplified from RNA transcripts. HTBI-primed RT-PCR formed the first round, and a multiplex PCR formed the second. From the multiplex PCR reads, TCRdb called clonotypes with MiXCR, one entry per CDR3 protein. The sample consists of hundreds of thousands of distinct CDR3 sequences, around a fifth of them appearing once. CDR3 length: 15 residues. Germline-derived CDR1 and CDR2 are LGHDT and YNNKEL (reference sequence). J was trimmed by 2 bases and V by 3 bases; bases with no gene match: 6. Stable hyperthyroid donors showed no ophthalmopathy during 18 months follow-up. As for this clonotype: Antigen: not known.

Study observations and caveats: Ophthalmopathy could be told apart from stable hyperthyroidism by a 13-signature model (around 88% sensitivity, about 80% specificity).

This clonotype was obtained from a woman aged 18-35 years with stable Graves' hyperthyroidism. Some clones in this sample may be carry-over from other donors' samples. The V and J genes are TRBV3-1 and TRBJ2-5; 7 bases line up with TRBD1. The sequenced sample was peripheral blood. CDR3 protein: CASSQGQNYQETQYF. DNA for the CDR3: TGTGCCAGCAGCCAGGGACAGAATTATCAAGAGACCCAGTACTTC.